This note documents a single T cell receptor beta chain sequence. The antigen remains unidentified. RNA amounts of about 0.5 to 1 ug underwent reverse transcription with random hexamers. Amplification of TCR beta CDR3 across 54 Vbeta and 13 Jbeta was performed with immunoSEQ multiplex PCR. TCRdb processed the immunoSEQ multiplex PCR reads anew with MiXCR; each CDR3 protein has one entry. Counted here are about 150,000 distinct CDR3 sequences, 85% to 95% occurring once; the ten biggest clones make up 0.16%. This CDR3 is 18 amino acids long. Germline V lookup: CDR1 LGHNA, CDR2 YNFKEQ. Trimming cost V 2 bases and J 0 bases; bases outside gene matches: 11. This entry belongs to a study of CD8 T cells in Susac syndrome. Across the whole study: Patients with Susac syndrome had blood drawn and were at that point therapy-naive, on corticosteroids, or on intravenous immunoglobulin alone. Whole-study results and caveats: The CD4+ T cell repertoires of Susac syndrome were found to show no clonal expansion.

The source of this sequence is a human donor with Susac syndrome. V is TRBV4-2 and J is TRBJ2-3; 7 bases agree with TRBD2. Sample: CD4+ T cells from PBMCs. The CDR3 sequence: CASSQRQTSATSTDTQYF. The CDR3 region has the DNA TGTGCCAGCAGCCAACGGCAAACTAGCGCCACTAGCACAGATACGCAGTATTTT.